The 10 T cell receptor beta chains in this list originate from one sample, sequenced in a study of cytomegalovirus exposure and HLA in healthy donors. This PCR relied on a set of 60 Vbeta primers and 13 Jbeta primers. TCRdb keeps only in-frame clones here, not all; method: immunoSEQ multiplex PCR. The data show over 150,000 clones, roughly 80% seen once. The sequencing input was PBMCs. The source of these receptors is a man between 18 and 35 years old in good health and CMV-seronegative.

The chain uses TRBV28 and TRBJ2-5; 9 bases fit TRBD1. V lost 5 bases and J lost 4; bases outside the gene matches: 2. Germline assignment: CDR1 MDHEN and CDR2 SYDVKM. This CDR3 spans 13 amino acids. The CDR3 bases are TGTGCCAGCAGTCCGGACAGGGGAGAGACCCAGTACTTC. This sequence encodes CASSPDRGETQYF.

The chain combines TRBV4-1 with TRBJ2-1; D gene ambiguous. Trimming took 6 bases from V and 0 from J, leaving 9 bases between them. In germline, CDR1 is MGHRA, CDR2 YSYEKL. The CDR3 runs to 14 residues. CDR3 DNA sequence: TGCGCCAGCAGGCTACAGAGCTCCTACAATGAGCAGTTCTTC. Its translation: CASRLQSSYNEQFF.

This clone showed up just once. The chain combines TRBV5-1 with TRBJ1-2; 7 nucleotides agree with TRBD1. The V gene end was trimmed by 0 bases and the J gene end by 4 bases; junction bases not matched to a gene: 3. Germline V gene sequence: CDR1 SGHRS, CDR2 YFSETQ. This CDR3 comprises 14 residues. The CDR3 spells CASSLEGAAYGYTF. The CDR3 DNA sequence: TGCGCCAGCAGCTTGGAGGGGGCGGCCTATGGCTACACCTTC.

The CDR3 loop reads CASSSQTGSSSYEQYF. The CDR3 bases are TGTGCCAGTAGTAGCCAAACAGGGTCCAGCTCCTACGAGCAGTACTTC. This rearrangement joins TRBV19 to TRBJ2-7, with TRBD1 as a possible D gene (6 bases). Germline lookup yields CDR1 LNHDA and CDR2 SQIVND (reference sequence). Between the trimmed V and J ends, which lost 4 bases and 0 bases, there was a span of 16 bases. This CDR3 spans 16 amino acids. Looking up the rest from reference TRBV19 and TRBJ2-7 gives the full variable domain: DGGITQSPKYLFRKEGQNVTLSCEQNLNHDAMYWYRQDPGQGLRLIYYSQIVNDFQKGDIAEGYSVSREKKESFPLTVTSAQKNPTAFYLCASSSQTGSSSYEQYFGPGTRLTVT.

V usage is TRBV6-5 and J usage is TRBJ1-1, with D possibly being TRBD1 (6 bases). V was shortened by 6 bases and J by 3 bases, with 17 bases between the two germline ends. The CDR3 consists of 15 residues. Germline V CDR1 and CDR2: MNHEY, SVGAGI. The CDR3 spells CASRALHRDHTEAFF. CDR3 bases: TGTGCCAGCAGGGCCCTCCACAGGGATCACACTGAAGCTTTCTTT.

V gene TRBV6-5 combines with J gene TRBJ1-5; tentative D call: TRBD1 (5 bases). Per the germline V gene, CDR1 is MNHEY and CDR2 is SVGAGI. V lost 6 bases and J 6 bases, leaving 12 bases between the germline ends. This CDR3 is 13 amino acids long. CDR3 residues: CASRSGLSQPQHF. CDR3 nucleotides: TGTGCCAGCAGGTCAGGGTTAAGTCAGCCCCAGCATTTT.

CDR3 in amino acids: CASTGPASYEQYF. DNA for the CDR3: TGTGCCAGTACAGGGCCCGCATCTTACGAGCAGTACTTC. The V call is TRBV19, the J call TRBJ2-7; TRBD1 might be the D (5 bases). CDR3 length: 13 residues. The V end lost 7 bases, the J end lost 4 bases, and 14 bases lay between the germline ends. From germline, CDR1 is LNHDA and CDR2 SQIVND (reference sequence).

The CDR3 DNA reads as TGTGCCAGCAGCTTAATCGCGGGAGGATATACCGGGGAGCTGTTTTTT. It encodes CASSLIAGGYTGELFF. This sequence joins TRBV11-3 and TRBJ2-2; 8 nucleotides agree with TRBD2. J lost 5 bases, V lost 2 bases, and 7 bases had no gene match. Germline values: CDR1 SGHNT, CDR2 YENEEA. The CDR3 contains 16 residues.

As to this clone: Mismatch with germline at one junction end may stem from a read error. The chain employs TRBV7-9 and TRBJ2-7; D is unresolved. This CDR3 has 12 amino acids. Germline assignment: CDR1 SEHNR and CDR2 FQNEAQ (reference sequence). CDR3 loop: CSSSLSAYEQYF. The DNA for the CDR3 is TGTTCCAGCAGCTTGAGTGCCTACGAGCAGTACTTC.

J is TRBJ2-1 and V is TRBV5-6; no clear D gene. The CDR3 length is 14 residues. Trimming shortened V by 1 base and J by 6 bases, and 11 bases separated the two germline ends. Germline V gene lookup returns CDR1 SGHDT and CDR2 YYEEEE. The CDR3 DNA follows: TGTGCCAGCAGCTTGCTAGACGCCCCCAATGAGCAGTTCTTC. It is translated as CASSLLDAPNEQFF.